This T cell receptor (beta chain) comes out of a study of blood T cell repertoires in COVID-19. Study-wide context: Donors of Cohort 3 who recovered were those that had two negative PCRs, clearance, or symptom resolution.

TCRdb keeps only in-frame clones here, not all; method: immunoSEQ multiplex PCR. The sample records 200,000 to 250,000 clones, about nine tenths being singletons. Germline V gene data show CDR1 as SGHRS and CDR2 as YFSETQ. The CDR3 spans 14 residues. V was shortened by 0 bases and J by 2 bases, with 9 bases between the two germline ends. Note on this clone: This CDR3 is also generated by other DNA sequences in the sample.

This sequence originates from a man aged 30 to 39 in a cohort exposed to, infected with or recovered from COVID-19 (not recorded which). The specimen sequenced was PBMCs or T cells enriched from blood (not recorded which). This chain connects TRBV5-1 to TRBJ2-7, with D possibly being TRBD2 (5 bases). The CDR3 region has the DNA TGCGCCAGCAGCTTGGCGGGAAGGGCCTACGAGCAGTACTTC. This codes for CASSLAGRAYEQYF.